This T cell receptor beta chain was retrieved from a study of blood T cell repertoires in COVID-19. The repertoire was sequenced with immunoSEQ multiplex PCR; TCRdb's copy has only in-frame clones and lacks some. Among 300,000 to 450,000 clones listed, around 87% were seen once. Germline CDR1 SGHDN, CDR2 FVKESK. This CDR3 contains 16 residues. After removal of 6 bases from V and 14 bases from J, the junction contained 19 bases not matched to a gene. The TCR comes from a man aged 25-40 years who had recovered from COVID-19. The rearrangement uses TRBV14 and TRBJ1-1, with 12 bases matching TRBD1. Material: PBMCs or T cells enriched from blood (not recorded which). The CDR3 bases are TGTGCCAGCAGTCCCATTGGGGACAGGGGGCCCTCCGGAGAATTCTTT. This codes for CASSPIGDRGPSGEFF.